The T cell receptor (beta chain) described here comes from a study of yellow fever vaccine responses in identical twins. Whole-study results and caveats: Twins' vaccine T cell responses were reported to seem partly convergent and partly personalized.

V lost 0 bases to trimming and J lost 9 bases, with 8 bases between them. Germline CDR1 and CDR2: MGHRA and YSYEKL. The CDR3 sequence is 12 residues long. As regards this clonotype: Antigen unknown.

TCRdb re-called the RT-PCR reads through MiXCR, storing one row per CDR3 protein. The table records around 4,200 distinct CDR3 sequences, approximately 70% of them present only once. The chain recombines TRBV4-1 with TRBJ1-2, with D hard to call. The starting material was T cells from blood (PBMCs), unsorted or a sorted subset (not recorded which), obtained before or after yellow fever vaccination (not recorded which). The TCR comes from a woman younger than 35 who received the yellow fever vaccine. CDR3 DNA sequence: TGCGCCAGCAGCCAAGATGGGTACCGCTACACCTTC. This translates into CASSQDGYRYTF.